This TCR beta chain was sequenced during a study of shared clonotypes between healthy human individuals. Across the whole study: Researchers assigned three CD4 naive, three CD4 memory, two CD8 naive and one CD8 memory plate to each donor.

CD45RO-negative CD8 cells positively selected for CCR7 made up the naive population, which excluded terminally differentiated effector memory CD45RA+ cells. Genomic DNA (from each subset) was split evenly across several immunoSEQ plates. Profiled with immunoSEQ multiplex PCR; TCRdb holds only in-frame clones, not every one. The table lists some 630,000 clones, about 95% of them singletons. Overall study results and limits: Naive subsets usually exceeded memory subsets in estimated richness. Clonotypes shared by all four donors outscored non-shared clonotypes in generation probability.

Worth noting for this clone: Its antigen is currently unknown.

V lost 6 bases and J lost 0, with 9 bases in between. Germline V gene sequence: CDR1 MDHEN, CDR2 SYDVKM. The CDR3 covers 14 residues. Sequenced: naive CD8+ T cells sorted from blood. The chain uses TRBV28 and TRBJ1-5; D is ambiguous. The receptor's source is a woman in her 30s in good health. The CDR3 loop reads CASSMIGSNQPQHF. CDR3 in DNA: TGTGCCAGCAGCATGATAGGTAGCAATCAGCCCCAGCATTTT.